Given below is one T cell receptor (beta chain) in context. This entry comes from a study of shared clonotypes between healthy human individuals. Trimming shortened V by 3 bases and J by 0 bases, and 16 bases separated the two germline ends. This CDR3 is built from 16 residues. Germline CDR1 SGHRS, CDR2 YFSETQ. Only in-frame clones appear in the TCRdb table, and some are missing; sequencing was by immunoSEQ multiplex PCR. The sample carries about 480,000 clones, 60% to 85% recorded once. The receptor's source is a middle-aged woman in good health. Some clones in this sample may be carry-over from other donors' samples. This chain links TRBV5-1 with TRBJ2-7; D might be TRBD1 (5 bases). The specimen sequenced was PBMCs. DNA of the CDR3: TGCGCCAGCAGCTGGGGCCTAGGAAGGATCTCCTACGAGCAGTACTTC. Translation gives CASSWGLGRISYEQYF.